This is a list of T cell receptor beta chains from one sample in a study of shared clonotypes between healthy human individuals. Produced via immunoSEQ multiplex PCR; TCRdb's table is partial and in-frame only. The sample yields under 2.5 million clones, roughly 92% seen once. Sequenced: naive CD4+ T cells from PBMCs. The receptor source for this set is a man between 18 and 29 years old in good health. Some clones in this sample may be carry-over from other donors' samples. The CDR3 runs from the conserved cysteine through the conserved F or W. Fields, in order: clone size, J gene, V gene, D gene, CDR3 protein, CDR3 DNA. D genes are given only for firm matches. A row's size may be missing; if present it is once, few, many or a size class.

>NA|TRBJ2-7|TRBV19|TRBD1
CASSTTGGHYEQYF
TGTGCCAGTAGTACGACAGGGGGCCATTACGAGCAGTACTTC
>NA|TRBJ1-2|TRBV7-9|NA
CASSQFTGDGYTF
TGTGCCAGCAGCCAATTTACAGGAGATGGCTACACCTTC
>NA|TRBJ2-6|TRBV5-8|TRBD2
CASSLMVASGRYGANVLTF
TGTGCCAGCAGCTTGATGGTTGCTAGCGGGAGATATGGGGCCAACGTCCTGACTTTC
>once|TRBJ2-6|TRBV27|NA
CASRERVQLSGANVLTF
TGTGCCAGTCGAGAAAGGGTGCAACTCTCTGGGGCCAACGTCCTGACTTTC
>NA|TRBJ2-3|TRBV2|NA
CASSEGVAPTDTQYF
TGTGCCAGCAGTGAGGGGGTAGCGCCCACAGATACGCAGTATTTT
>NA|TRBJ2-3|TRBV29-1|NA
CSVGGVHTDTQYF
TGCAGCGTTGGGGGAGTTCACACAGATACGCAGTATTTT
>once|TRBJ2-5|TRBV30|NA
CAWSSSYQETQYF
TGTGCCTGGAGTTCCTCGTACCAAGAGACCCAGTACTTC
>NA|TRBJ2-1|TRBV25-1|NA
CASRRGQGVNNEQFF
TGTGCCAGCAGGCGGGGGCAGGGGGTTAACAATGAGCAGTTCTTC
>NA|TRBJ2-5|TRBV7-9|TRBD2
CASSLVAGGQETQYF
TGTGCCAGCAGCTTAGTTGCGGGAGGCCAAGAGACCCAGTACTTC
>NA|TRBJ2-7|TRBV28|NA
CASSPAGGISTEQYF
TGTGCCAGCAGTCCGGCAGGCGGAATAAGCACCGAGCAGTACTTC
>NA|TRBJ2-5|TRBV5-1|TRBD1
CASSVGDRVGETQYF
TGCGCCAGCAGCGTAGGGGACAGGGTGGGAGAGACCCAGTACTTC
>NA|TRBJ1-4|TRBV7-9|NA
CASSRGQEEKLFF
TGTGCCAGCAGCCGGGGGCAAGAGGAAAAACTGTTTTTT
>NA|TRBJ1-1|TRBV2|NA
CASILLELNTEAFF
TGTGCCAGCATTCTTCTGGAATTGAACACTGAAGCTTTCTTT
>NA|TRBJ1-5|TRBV28|NA
CASKGSQPQHF
TGTGCCAGCAAGGGATCACAGCCCCAGCATTTT
>NA|TRBJ1-1|TRBV7-3|NA
CASSSRPGLGTEAFF
TGTGCCAGCAGCTCCCGACCGGGGCTGGGCACTGAAGCTTTCTTT
>NA|TRBJ1-3|TRBV19|NA
CASSVTGPGNTIYF
TGTGCCAGTAGTGTTACCGGCCCTGGAAACACCATATATTTT
>NA|TRBJ2-5|TRBV7-2|NA
CASRGPPGPQETQYF
TGTGCCAGCAGGGGCCCACCGGGACCCCAAGAGACCCAGTACTTC
>NA|TRBJ2-7|TRBV6-5|NA
CASSYATGPYEQYF
TGTGCCAGCAGTTACGCTACAGGGCCCTACGAGCAGTACTTC
>NA|TRBJ2-3|TRBV5-1|TRBD2
CASSLTPSGRGSTDTQYF
TGCGCCAGCAGCTTGACGCCTAGCGGGAGAGGGAGCACAGATACGCAGTATTTT
>NA|TRBJ2-3|TRBV20-1|NA
CSARVRDTQYF
TGCAGTGCCCGGGTACGGGATACGCAGTATTTT
>NA|TRBJ1-4|TRBV29-1|NA
CSVEDYREKLFF
TGCAGCGTTGAAGACTACCGGGAAAAACTGTTTTTT
>NA|TRBJ2-7|TRBV7-6|TRBD1
CASSAITGTVYEQYF
TGTGCCAGCAGCGCAATTACCGGGACAGTCTACGAGCAGTACTTC
>NA|TRBJ1-5|TRBV6-6|NA
CASSLGNQPQHF
TGTGCCAGCAGTTTGGGCAATCAGCCCCAGCATTTT
>few|TRBJ1-2|TRBV20-1|NA
CSVAWGYTF
TGCAGTGTTGCCTGGGGCTACACCTTC
>NA|TRBJ2-1|TRBV5-4|TRBD2
CASSPNSGGTYNEQFF
TGTGCCAGCAGCCCTAATAGCGGGGGGACCTACAATGAGCAGTTCTTC
>NA|TRBJ2-7|TRBV7-8|TRBD1
CASSLDYRTGGLSPYEQYF
TGTGCCAGCAGCTTAGACTATAGGACAGGGGGTCTCTCTCCCTACGAGCAGTACTTC
>NA|TRBJ2-3|TRBV5-4|NA
CASSLDVSGTDTQYF
TGTGCCAGCAGCTTGGATGTTAGCGGCACAGATACGCAGTATTTT
>NA|TRBJ2-7|TRBV10-3|TRBD2
CAIGTSGVVRYEQYF
TGTGCCATCGGGACTAGCGGGGTCGTTCGGTACGAGCAGTACTTC
>NA|TRBJ2-2|TRBV6-6|TRBD1
CASSYTGTGSGGELFF
TGTGCCAGCAGTTACACCGGGACAGGGTCGGGCGGGGAGCTGTTTTTT
>once|TRBJ1-4|TRBV5-1|NA
CASSLRRQPNEKLFF
TGCGCCAGCAGCTTAAGAAGACAGCCTAATGAAAAACTGTTTTTT
>NA|TRBJ1-2|TRBV5-1|NA
CASSPGGPGYTF
TGCGCCAGCAGCCCGGGAGGGCCTGGCTACACCTTC
>NA|TRBJ2-5|TRBV2|TRBD2
CASSKSLAGVGAGETQYF
TGTGCCAGCAGCAAGAGCCTAGCGGGAGTAGGGGCTGGGGAGACCCAGTACTTC